A selection of T cell receptor beta chains follows, all from one sample in a study of cytomegalovirus exposure and HLA in healthy donors. Generated by immunoSEQ multiplex PCR, the TCRdb table keeps only in-frame clones and is missing some. Counted here are 150,000 or so clones, roughly 80% occurring once; the ten biggest clones make up 9% to 10%. Specimen: PBMCs. All receptors derive from a man in his late teens or twenties in good health and CMV-seropositive. The conserved cysteine and the conserved F or W are not part of the CDR3 here. Each record gives: V gene, J gene, CDR3 protein.

v_gene: TRBV6-5; j_gene: TRBJ2-5; CDR3aa: ASSLSLLGGRY
v_gene: TRBV2; j_gene: TRBJ2-2; CDR3aa: ASSLTVNTGELF
v_gene: TRBV19; j_gene: TRBJ1-1; CDR3aa: ASSLSGAEAF
v_gene: TRBV19; j_gene: TRBJ2-7; CDR3aa: ASESSLWGQGVGEQY
v_gene: TRBV5-1; j_gene: TRBJ1-1; CDR3aa: ASSIRQDGGNTEAF
v_gene: TRBV6-1; j_gene: TRBJ2-7; CDR3aa: ASRLAGGNYEQY
v_gene: TRBV28; j_gene: TRBJ1-4; CDR3aa: ASSSSGQSATNEKLF
v_gene: TRBV28; j_gene: TRBJ1-2; CDR3aa: ASSLADRGAYGYT
v_gene: TRBV9; j_gene: TRBJ1-5; CDR3aa: ASSATGLRQPQH
v_gene: TRBV6-5; j_gene: TRBJ1-3; CDR3aa: ASSSDRGYSGNTIY
v_gene: TRBV5-1; j_gene: TRBJ2-7; CDR3aa: ASSLASDRHSYEQY
v_gene: TRBV15; j_gene: TRBJ2-7; CDR3aa: ATSRDSQTYEQY
v_gene: TRBV7-9; j_gene: TRBJ1-2; CDR3aa: ASSGSNYGYT
v_gene: TRBV28; j_gene: TRBJ2-5; CDR3aa: ASSRDYPETQY
v_gene: TRBV10-1; j_gene: TRBJ2-7; CDR3aa: ASSEGQGPYEQY
v_gene: TRBV11-2; j_gene: TRBJ2-7; CDR3aa: ASSSGSQYEQY
v_gene: TRBV19; j_gene: TRBJ1-4; CDR3aa: ASRPRTGKLF
v_gene: TRBV5-6; j_gene: TRBJ2-1; CDR3aa: ASSSGTSTYNEQF
v_gene: TRBV7-8; j_gene: TRBJ1-5; CDR3aa: ASSSTVSGQPQH
v_gene: TRBV9; j_gene: TRBJ2-2; CDR3aa: ASSVGAGAGTGELF
v_gene: TRBV4-3; j_gene: TRBJ2-3; CDR3aa: ASSQGLWRLGTDTQY
v_gene: TRBV6-6; j_gene: TRBJ2-7; CDR3aa: ASRSTGTVSYEQY
v_gene: TRBV9; j_gene: TRBJ1-2; CDR3aa: ASSVEDTESYGYT
v_gene: TRBV27; j_gene: TRBJ1-1; CDR3aa: ASRNTGGFSEAF
v_gene: TRBV4-2; j_gene: TRBJ2-3; CDR3aa: ASSPDRGSTDTQY
v_gene: TRBV7-8; j_gene: TRBJ2-7; CDR3aa: ASSLGLAGRSYEQY